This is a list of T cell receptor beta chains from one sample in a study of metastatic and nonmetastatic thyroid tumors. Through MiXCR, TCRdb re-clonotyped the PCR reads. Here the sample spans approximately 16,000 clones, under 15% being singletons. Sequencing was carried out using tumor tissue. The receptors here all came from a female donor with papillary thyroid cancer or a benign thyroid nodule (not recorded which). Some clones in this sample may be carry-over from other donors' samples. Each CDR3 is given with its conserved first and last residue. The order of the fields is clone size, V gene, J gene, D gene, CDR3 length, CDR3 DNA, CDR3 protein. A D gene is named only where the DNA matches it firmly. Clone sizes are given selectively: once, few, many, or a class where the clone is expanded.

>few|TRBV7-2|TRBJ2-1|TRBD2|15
TGTGCCAGCAGCTCGGGACTAGCGGGAGGTAATGAGCAGTTCTTC
CASSSGLAGGNEQFF
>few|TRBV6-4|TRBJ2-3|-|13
TGTGCCAGCAGTGCTAGCGGCACAGATACGCAGTATTTT
CASSASGTDTQYF
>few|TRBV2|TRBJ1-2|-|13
TGTGCCAGCATGGCTGGGACGTCGAATGGCTACACCTTC
CASMAGTSNGYTF
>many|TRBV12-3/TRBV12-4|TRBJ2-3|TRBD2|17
TGTGCCAGCAGGGCCAGCGGGAGGGCGATTAGCACAGATACGCAGTATTTT
CASRASGRAISTDTQYF
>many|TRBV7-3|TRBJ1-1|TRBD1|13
TGTGCCAGCAGCTCCCAGGGGGTCACTGAAGCTTTCTTT
CASSSQGVTEAFF
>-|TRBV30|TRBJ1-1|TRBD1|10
TGTGCCTCAGGGGGGGCTGAAGCTTTCTTT
CASGGAEAFF
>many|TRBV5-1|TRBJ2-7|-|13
TGCGCCAGCAGCTTGGACGGGGTCTACGAGCAGTACTTC
CASSLDGVYEQYF
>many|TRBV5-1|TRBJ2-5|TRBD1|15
TGCGCCAGCAGCTTGGGATACAGGGGCCAAGAGACCCAGTACTTC
CASSLGYRGQETQYF
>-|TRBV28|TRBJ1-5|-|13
TGTGCCAGCAGTTTAGCACCCCGGGAGCCCCAGCATTTT
CASSLAPREPQHF
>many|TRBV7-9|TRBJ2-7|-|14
TGTGCCAGCAGCACGGGGACCGTTCCCTACGAGCAGTACTTC
CASSTGTVPYEQYF
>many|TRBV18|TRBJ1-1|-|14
TGTGCCAGCTCACGGGACACCATGAACACTGAAGCTTTCTTT
CASSRDTMNTEAFF
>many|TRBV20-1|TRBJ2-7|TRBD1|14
TGCAGTGCTTCACTACAGGGGTCCCATTACGAGCAGTACTTC
CSASLQGSHYEQYF
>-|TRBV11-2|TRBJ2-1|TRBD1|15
TGTGCCAGCAGCCCTACAGGGGGCCCCTACAATGAGCAGTTCTTC
CASSPTGGPYNEQFF
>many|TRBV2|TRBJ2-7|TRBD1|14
TGTGCCAGCAGAGACAGGGGGCAATCCTACGAGCAGTACTTC
CASRDRGQSYEQYF
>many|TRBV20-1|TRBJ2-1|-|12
TGCAGTTCCAGAGGAGGGGCCTATGAGCAGTTCTTC
CSSRGGAYEQFF
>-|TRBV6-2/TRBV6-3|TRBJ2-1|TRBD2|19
TGTGCCAGCAGTATGGCTAGCGGGGGGCCACAGGGCTCCTACAATGAGCAGTTCTTC
CASSMASGGPQGSYNEQFF
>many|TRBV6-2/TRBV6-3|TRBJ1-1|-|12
TGTGCCAGCGGGGAGAGGAACACTGAAGCTTTCTTT
CASGERNTEAFF
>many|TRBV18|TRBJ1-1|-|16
TGTGCCAGCTCACCACCTTTGACAGGTATGAACACTGAAGCTTTCTTT
CASSPPLTGMNTEAFF
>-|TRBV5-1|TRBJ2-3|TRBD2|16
TGCGCCAGCAGCTTGGTACTAGCGGGAAGCACAGATACGCAGTATTTT
CASSLVLAGSTDTQYF